This TCR beta chain was retrieved from a study of Ad26.COV2.S vaccination and SARS-CoV-2 variants. Germline CDR1 is SGHNT and CDR2 is YYREEE (reference sequence). V lost 0 bases and J lost 4, with 5 bases in between. CDR3 size: 14 residues. Method: immunoSEQ multiplex PCR; TCRdb's copy keeps in-frame clones and lacks some. The repertoire holds a few hundred thousand clones, with roughly 88% as singletons. Treatment reported: roughly 18 received Ad26.COV2.S at low or high dose, single or two shots; a few received placebo; per-sample allocation not given. Day 63 following the first vaccine or placebo injection was when the samples were taken.

The sample here was peripheral blood, taken in a trial of Ad26.COV2.S vaccine versus placebo. The chain carries TRBV5-4 and TRBJ1-6; D is ambiguous. This receptor was obtained from a person between 18 and 65 years old who received the Ad26.COV2.S COVID-19 vaccine or a placebo. The CDR3 is CASSLERYNSPLHF. Written as DNA, the CDR3 is TGTGCCAGCAGCTTGGAGCGATATAATTCACCCCTCCACTTT. Full variable domain (remainder filled in from reference TRBV5-4 and TRBJ1-6): ETGVTQSPTHLIKTRGQQVTLRCSSQSGHNTVSWYQQALGQGPQFIFQYYREEENGRGNFPPRFSGLQFPNYSSELNVNALELDDSALYLCASSLERYNSPLHFGNGTRLTVT.